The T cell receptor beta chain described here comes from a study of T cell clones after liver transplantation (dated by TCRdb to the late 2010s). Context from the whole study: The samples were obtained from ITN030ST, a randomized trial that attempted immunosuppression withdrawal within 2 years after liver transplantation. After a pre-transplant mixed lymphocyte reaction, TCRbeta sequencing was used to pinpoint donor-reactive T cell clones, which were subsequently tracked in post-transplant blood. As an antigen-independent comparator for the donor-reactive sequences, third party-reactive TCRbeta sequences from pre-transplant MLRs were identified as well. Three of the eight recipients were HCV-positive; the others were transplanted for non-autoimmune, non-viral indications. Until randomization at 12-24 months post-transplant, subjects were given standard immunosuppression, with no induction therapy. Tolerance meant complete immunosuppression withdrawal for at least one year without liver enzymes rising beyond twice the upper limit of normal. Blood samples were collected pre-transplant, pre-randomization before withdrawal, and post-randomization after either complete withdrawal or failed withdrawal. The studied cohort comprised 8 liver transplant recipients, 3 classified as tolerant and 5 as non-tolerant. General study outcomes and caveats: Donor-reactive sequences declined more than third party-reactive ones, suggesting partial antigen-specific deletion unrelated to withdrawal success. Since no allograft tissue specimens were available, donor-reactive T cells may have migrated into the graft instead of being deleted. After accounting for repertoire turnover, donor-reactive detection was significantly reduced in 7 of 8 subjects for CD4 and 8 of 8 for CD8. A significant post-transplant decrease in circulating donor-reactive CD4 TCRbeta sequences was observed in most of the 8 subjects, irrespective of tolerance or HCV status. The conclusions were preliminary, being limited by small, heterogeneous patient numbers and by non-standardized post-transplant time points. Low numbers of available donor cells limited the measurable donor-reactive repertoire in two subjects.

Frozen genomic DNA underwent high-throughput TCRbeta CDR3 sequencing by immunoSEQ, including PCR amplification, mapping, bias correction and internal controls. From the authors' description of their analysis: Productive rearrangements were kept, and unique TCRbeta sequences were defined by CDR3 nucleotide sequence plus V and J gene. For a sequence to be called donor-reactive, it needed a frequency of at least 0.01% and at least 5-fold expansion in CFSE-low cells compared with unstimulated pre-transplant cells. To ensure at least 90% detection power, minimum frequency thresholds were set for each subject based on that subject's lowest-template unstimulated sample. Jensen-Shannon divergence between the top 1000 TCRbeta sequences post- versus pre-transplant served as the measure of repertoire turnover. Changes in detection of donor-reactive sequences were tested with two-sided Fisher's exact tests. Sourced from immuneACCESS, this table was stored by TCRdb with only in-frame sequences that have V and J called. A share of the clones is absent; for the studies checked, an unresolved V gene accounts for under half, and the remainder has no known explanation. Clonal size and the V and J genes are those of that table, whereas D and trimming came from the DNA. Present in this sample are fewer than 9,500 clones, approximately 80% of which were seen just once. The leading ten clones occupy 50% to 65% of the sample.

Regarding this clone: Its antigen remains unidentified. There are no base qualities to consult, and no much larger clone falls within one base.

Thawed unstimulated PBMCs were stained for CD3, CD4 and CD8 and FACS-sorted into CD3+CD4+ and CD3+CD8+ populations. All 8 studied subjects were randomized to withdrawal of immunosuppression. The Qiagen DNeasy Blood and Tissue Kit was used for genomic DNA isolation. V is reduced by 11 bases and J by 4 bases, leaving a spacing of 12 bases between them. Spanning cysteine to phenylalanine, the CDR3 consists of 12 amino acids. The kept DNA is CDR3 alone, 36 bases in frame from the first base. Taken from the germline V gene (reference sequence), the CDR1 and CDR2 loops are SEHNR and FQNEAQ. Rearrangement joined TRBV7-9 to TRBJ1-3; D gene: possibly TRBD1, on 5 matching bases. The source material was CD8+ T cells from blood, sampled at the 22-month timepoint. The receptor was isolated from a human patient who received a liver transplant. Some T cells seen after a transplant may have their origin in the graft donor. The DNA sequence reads TGTGCCCCCCAGGGTGAAGGAAACACCATATATTTT. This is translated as CAPQGEGNTIYF.